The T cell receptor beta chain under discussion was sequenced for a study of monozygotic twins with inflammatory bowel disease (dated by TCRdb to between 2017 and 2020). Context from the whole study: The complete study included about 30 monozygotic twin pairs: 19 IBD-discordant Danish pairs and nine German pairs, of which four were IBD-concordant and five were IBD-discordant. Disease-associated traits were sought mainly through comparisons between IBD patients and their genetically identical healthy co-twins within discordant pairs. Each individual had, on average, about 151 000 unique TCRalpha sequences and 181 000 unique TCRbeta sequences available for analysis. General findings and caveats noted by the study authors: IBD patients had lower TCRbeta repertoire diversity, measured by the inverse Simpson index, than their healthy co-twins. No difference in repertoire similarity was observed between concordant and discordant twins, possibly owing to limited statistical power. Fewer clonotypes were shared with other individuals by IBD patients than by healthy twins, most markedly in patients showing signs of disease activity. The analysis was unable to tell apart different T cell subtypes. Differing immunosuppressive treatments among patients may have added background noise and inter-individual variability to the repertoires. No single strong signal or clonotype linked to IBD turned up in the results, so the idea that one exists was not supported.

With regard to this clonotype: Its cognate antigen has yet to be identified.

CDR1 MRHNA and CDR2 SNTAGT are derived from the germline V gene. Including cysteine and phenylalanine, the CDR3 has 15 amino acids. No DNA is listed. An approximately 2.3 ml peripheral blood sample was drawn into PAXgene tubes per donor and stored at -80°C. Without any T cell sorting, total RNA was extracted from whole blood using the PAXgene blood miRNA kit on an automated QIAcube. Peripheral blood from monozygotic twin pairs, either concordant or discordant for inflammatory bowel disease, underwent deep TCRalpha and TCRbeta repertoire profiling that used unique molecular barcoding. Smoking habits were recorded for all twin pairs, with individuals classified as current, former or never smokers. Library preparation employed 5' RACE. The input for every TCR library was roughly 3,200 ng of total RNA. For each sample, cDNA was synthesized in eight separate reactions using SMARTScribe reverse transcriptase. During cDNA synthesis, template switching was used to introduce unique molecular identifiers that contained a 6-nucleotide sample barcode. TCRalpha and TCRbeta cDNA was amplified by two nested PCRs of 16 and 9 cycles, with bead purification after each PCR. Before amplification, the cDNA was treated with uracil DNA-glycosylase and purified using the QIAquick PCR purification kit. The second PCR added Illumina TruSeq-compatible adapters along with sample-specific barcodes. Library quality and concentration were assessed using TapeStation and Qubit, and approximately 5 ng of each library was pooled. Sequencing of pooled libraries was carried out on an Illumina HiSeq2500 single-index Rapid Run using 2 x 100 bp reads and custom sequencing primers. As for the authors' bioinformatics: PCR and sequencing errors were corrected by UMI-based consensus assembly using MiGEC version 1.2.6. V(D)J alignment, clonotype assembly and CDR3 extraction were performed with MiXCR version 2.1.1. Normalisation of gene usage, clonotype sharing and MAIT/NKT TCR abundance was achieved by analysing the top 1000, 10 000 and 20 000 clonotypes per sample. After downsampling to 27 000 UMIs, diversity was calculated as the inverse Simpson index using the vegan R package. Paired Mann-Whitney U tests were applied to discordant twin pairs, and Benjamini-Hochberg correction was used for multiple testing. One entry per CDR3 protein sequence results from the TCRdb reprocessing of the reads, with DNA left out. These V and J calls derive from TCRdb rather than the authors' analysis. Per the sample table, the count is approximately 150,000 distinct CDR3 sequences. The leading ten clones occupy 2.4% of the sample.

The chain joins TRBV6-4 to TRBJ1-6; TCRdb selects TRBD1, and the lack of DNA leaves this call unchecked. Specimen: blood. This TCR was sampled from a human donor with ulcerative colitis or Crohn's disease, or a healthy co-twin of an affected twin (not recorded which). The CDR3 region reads CASRDSDRGNSPLHF.